One and the same sample provided the 15 T cell receptor beta chains below, sequenced in a study of blood T cell repertoires in COVID-19. Profiling relied on immunoSEQ multiplex PCR, and the TCRdb table lists in-frame clones only, not all of them. The sample has about 25,000 clones, 65% to 90% seen once; the top ten hold around 24%. The material sequenced was peripheral blood. These receptor sequences come from a human donor in a cohort sampled during active COVID-19.

This clone is a singleton in its sample. The junction shows a germline mismatch at one end, possibly a read error. The chain has TRBV6-5 and TRBJ2-7; 7 bases align to TRBD1. CDR3 size: 13 residues. Germline loops: CDR1 MNHEY, CDR2 SVGAGI. CDR3 sequence: CVSRGTPNYEQYF. The CDR3 DNA follows: TGTGTCAGCAGGGGGACACCAAACTACGAGCAGTACTTC.

This chain uses TRBV5-1 with TRBJ1-5, with D possibly TRBD1 on 6 matching bases. The V end was cut by 0 bases, the J end by 6 bases, with 13 bases between. CDR3 size: 15 residues. Germline V gene sequence: CDR1 SGHRS, CDR2 YFSETQ. The CDR3 sequence: CASSLGDRLVQPQHF. CDR3 nucleotide sequence: TGCGCCAGCAGCTTGGGAGACAGGTTGGTTCAGCCCCAGCATTTT.

The sample holds one count of this clone. This chain connects TRBV7-6 to TRBJ2-5; 7 nucleotides line up with TRBD1. The germline CDR1 and CDR2 sequences are SGHVS and FNYEAQ. Trimming at V came to 4 bases and at J to 7 bases, leaving 12 bases not matched to a gene. The CDR3 extends over 15 amino acids. The CDR3 protein is CASSSRTGSVGTQYF. CDR3 bases: TGTGCCAGCAGCTCCAGGACAGGTTCTGTAGGGACCCAGTACTTC. Based on the CDR3 plus reference TRBV7-6 and TRBJ2-5, the full variable domain is GAGVSQSPRYKVTKRGQDVALRCDPISGHVSLYWYRQALGQGPEFLTYFNYEAQQDKSGLPNDRFSAERPEGSISTLTIQRTEQRDSAMYRCASSSRTGSVGTQYFGPGTRLLVL.

V gene TRBV6-6 combines with J gene TRBJ2-7; D remains ambiguous. The CDR3 is made up of 13 amino acids. The V end lost 5 bases, the J end lost 3 bases, and 11 bases lay between the germline ends. The germline CDR1 and CDR2 sequences are MNHNY and SVGAGI (reference sequence). The CDR3 coding sequence is TGTGCCAGCAGTCTGACAATCGGCTACGAGCAGTACTTC. It yields the protein CASSLTIGYEQYF.

The chain carries TRBV29-1 and TRBJ2-2; possibly TRBD1 for D (5 bases). Germline assignment: CDR1 SQVTM and CDR2 ANQGSEA. The ends were cut back, 7 bases at V and 4 bases at J, with 16 bases in the middle. The CDR3 contains 14 residues. DNA of the CDR3: TGCAGCGCTGGGGCTCAGGCTCTCACCGGGGAGCTGTTTTTT. As protein: CSAGAQALTGELFF.

V is TRBV21-1 and J is TRBJ1-4; TRBD1, the table's D call, lacks a check against the DNA. TRBV21-1 is labeled a pseudogene. This CDR3 is 16 amino acids long. The CDR3 coding sequence is TGTGCCAGCAGGATTGGAACACAGGGGGCGGGTGAAAAACTGTTTTTT. Amino acids: CASRIGTQGAGEKLFF.

This chain uses TRBV24-1 with TRBJ1-2; 7 bases match TRBD1. The germline V gene has CDR1 KGHDR and CDR2 SFDVKD. The CDR3 consists of 16 residues. Losses at the gene ends were 9 bases for V and 0 bases for J; bases not matched to a gene: 12. CDR3: CATQRQYRGPNYGYTF. The CDR3, as DNA: TGTGCCACCCAACGTCAGTACAGGGGCCCTAACTATGGCTACACCTTC.

The chain employs TRBV5-4 and TRBJ2-3, with 11 bases that match TRBD2. The CDR3 extends over 16 amino acids. V gave up 1 base and J gave up 3 bases; unmatched junction bases: 4. Germline values: CDR1 SGHNT, CDR2 YYREEE (reference sequence). The DNA of the CDR3 is TGTGCCAGCAGCTTGCTAGCGGGAGGCTTGACAGATACGCAGTATTTT. It translates to CASSLLAGGLTDTQYF.

V usage is TRBV27 and J usage is TRBJ1-5; weak D call: TRBD1 (6 bases). Germline V lookup: CDR1 MNHEY, CDR2 SMNVEV (reference sequence). The CDR3 consists of 18 residues. With 2 bases removed from V and 0 bases from J, the gap between germline ends came to 17 bases. DNA for the CDR3: TGTGCCAGCAGTTTAAAACCCCCCAGGGGAAATAGCAATCAGCCCCAGCATTTT. Encoded protein: CASSLKPPRGNSNQPQHF.

This clone has only one observation. This chain's CDR3 is CASSADSYYSNQPQHF. Written as DNA, the CDR3 is TGCGCCAGCAGCGCCGACAGTTACTATAGCAATCAGCCCCAGCATTTT. This sequence joins TRBV5-1 and TRBJ1-5; D may be TRBD1 (5 bases). Germline loops: CDR1 SGHRS, CDR2 YFSETQ. The V gene lost 4 bases and the J gene lost 0 bases, with 14 bases spanning the gap. The CDR3 is 16 residues long.

The V and J genes are TRBV12-3 or TRBV12-4 and TRBJ1-2, with D perhaps TRBD1 (5 bases). This CDR3 comprises 13 residues. V was pared by 8 bases and J by 8 bases, with 18 bases between. The CDR3 loop reads CASALSSGVGYTF. The CDR3 region has the DNA TGTGCCAGCGCACTCTCCTCGGGGGTCGGCTACACCTTC.

The chain is built from TRBV3-1 (or the pseudogene TRBV3-2) and TRBJ2-3; 10 bases align to TRBD1. This CDR3 spans 14 amino acids. In germline, CDR1 is LGHDT, CDR2 YNNKEL (reference sequence). V lost 10 bases and J lost 3; bases outside the gene matches: 7. CDR3 sequence (DNA): TGTGCCACCGTTGACAGGGGGCTTACAGATACGCAGTATTTT. This gives the protein CATVDRGLTDTQYF.

This rearrangement joins TRBV15 to TRBJ1-1, with a tentative D call TRBD1 (5 bases). This CDR3 contains 11 residues. V shed 5 bases and J shed 9 bases, with 10 bases lying between them. The V gene's germline CDR1 is LNHNV and CDR2 YYDKDF (reference sequence). CDR3 DNA: TGTGCCACCAGCCCGGGGGGGAAAGCTTTCTTT. This sequence encodes CATSPGGKAFF.

The V call is TRBV28, the J call TRBJ2-7, with 10 positions matching TRBD2. CDR1 is MDHEN and CDR2 is SYDVKM in the germline V gene. This CDR3 is built from 14 residues. V lost 9 bases, J lost 2 bases, and 7 bases stayed unmatched. CDR3 coding DNA: TGTGCCAGTTCTGACGGACTAGCGGCCTACGAGCAGTACTTC. Translating it yields CASSDGLAAYEQYF.

The chain combines TRBV27 with TRBJ2-6; 10 bases match TRBD1. Germline V gene sequence: CDR1 MNHEY, CDR2 SMNVEV (reference sequence). The CDR3 is 19 residues long. V trimming: 0 bases; J trimming: 3 bases; junction bases outside the gene matches: 8. CDR3 sequence (DNA): TGTGCCAGCAGTTTATCGGGACAGGGGTATTACCGTGGGGCCAACGTCCTGACTTTC. As protein: CASSLSGQGYYRGANVLTF.